The TCR beta chain described here comes from a study of regulatory T cells in long-lasting Graves disease. In the study overall: Less than 3 months of antithyroid drugs had been taken by newly diagnosed Graves' patients.

Library construction for TCR beta used iRepertoire HTBI primers and Arm-PCR of CDR3 regions. TCRdb independently ran MiXCR on the multiplex PCR reads; one entry per CDR3 protein. The sample has 400,000 to 550,000 distinct CDR3 sequences; less than 20% are singletons. This clonotype has ten or more counts. No antigen is known for it. The time point denotes: newly diagnosed GD, antithyroid drugs for less than 3 months. TCR sequences were obtained from RNA taken from PBMCs. Under American Thyroid Association guidelines, Graves' disease was diagnosed. V gave up 5 bases and J gave up 4 bases; unmatched junction bases: 5. This CDR3 comprises 16 residues. CDR1 is SGHTA, CDR2 FQGNSA, per germline. Study-level points and caveats: Comparison showed that persistent patients shared more public clonotypes (roughly 2,500) than new patients (about 880).

This sample was shared with a second study, whose subject was T cells in Graves' hyperthyroidism and ophthalmopathy.

The clonotype was recovered from a woman between 18 and 29 years old with Graves disease. The gene calls are TRBV7-2 and TRBJ2-1, with TRBD2 matching 13 bases. The material was peripheral blood mononuclear cells (PBMCs), obtained at new diagnosis, from a patient treated with antithyroid drugs. CDR3 in DNA: TGTGCCAGCAGCAAATGGACTAGCGGGGGTTACAATGAGCAGTTCTTC. This translates into CASSKWTSGGYNEQFF.